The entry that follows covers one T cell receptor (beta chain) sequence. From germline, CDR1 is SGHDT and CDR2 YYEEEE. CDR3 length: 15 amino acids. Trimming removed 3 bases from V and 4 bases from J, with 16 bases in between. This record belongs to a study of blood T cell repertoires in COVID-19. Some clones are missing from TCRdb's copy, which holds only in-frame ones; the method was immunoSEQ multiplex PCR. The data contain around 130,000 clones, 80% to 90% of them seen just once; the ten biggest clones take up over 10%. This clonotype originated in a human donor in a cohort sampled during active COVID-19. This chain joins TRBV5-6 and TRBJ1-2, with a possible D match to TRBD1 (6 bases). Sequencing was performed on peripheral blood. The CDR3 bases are TGTGCCAGCAGCTCCCTAGGGGGGGGCGGCTATGGCTACACCTTC. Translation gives CASSSLGGGGYGYTF.